The 24 T cell receptor beta chains presented below share a single source sample, sequenced in a study of blood T cell repertoires in COVID-19. Produced via immunoSEQ multiplex PCR; TCRdb's table is partial and in-frame only. This table holds tens of thousands of clones, more than 65% found once. The specimen sequenced was peripheral blood. Receptor source: a man older than 75 with active or convalescent COVID-19.

CDR3 DNA sequence: TGTGCCAGCAGGCAAGGGGGCGGCTATGGCTACACCTTC. This encodes CASRQGGGYGYTF. V is TRBV6-5 and J is TRBJ1-2, with TRBD1 identical over 7 bases. V lost 6 bases, J lost 4 bases, and 5 bases stayed unmatched. The germline V gene has CDR1 MNHEY and CDR2 SVGAGI. This CDR3 contains 13 residues.

A note on this clone: Within the sample, other DNA sequences also encode this same CDR3. V and J are TRBV2 and TRBJ2-2; TRBD2 aligns across 13 bases. Germline loops: CDR1 SNHLY, CDR2 FYNNEI. The CDR3 covers 15 residues. Trimming cost V 5 bases and J 4 bases; bases outside gene matches: 1. CDR3 DNA: TGTGCCAGCAGTCGACTAGCGGGGGGCACCGGGGAGCTGTTTTTT. Translated, it gives CASSRLAGGTGELFF. Together with reference TRBV2 and TRBJ2-2, the CDR3 gives the full variable domain: EPEVTQTPSHQVTQMGQEVILRCVPISNHLYFYWYRQILGQKVEFLVSFYNNEISEKSEIFDDQFSVERPDGSNFTLKIRSTKLEDSAMYFCASSRLAGGTGELFFGEGSRLTVL.

This clone was detected once. CDR3 region: CASSQARNTGELFF. The CDR3 DNA reads TGTGCCAGCAGCCAAGCCCGGAACACCGGGGAGCTGTTTTTT. The V call is TRBV3-1 (or the pseudogene TRBV3-2), the J call TRBJ2-2; no definite D call. The germline V gene has CDR1 LGHDT and CDR2 YNNKEL (reference sequence). V lost 1 base and J lost 1, with 4 bases in between. The length of the CDR3 is 14 residues.

V and J are TRBV12-3 or TRBV12-4 and TRBJ1-3, with D uncertain. This CDR3 is built from 13 residues. Trimming pared 3 bases from V and 2 bases from J, leaving 5 bases between. The chain's CDR3 is CASSFYTGNTIYF. The CDR3 region has the DNA TGTGCCAGCAGTTTTTACACTGGAAACACCATATATTTT.

CDR3 DNA: TGTGCCAGCAGCCCGGCCGGGGGCACTGAAGCTTTCTTT. It is translated as CASSPAGGTEAFF. The chain links TRBV7-3 to TRBJ1-1, with a tentative D call TRBD1 (5 bases). Germline lookup yields CDR1 SGHTA and CDR2 FQGTGA. V was trimmed by 5 bases and J by 4 bases, leaving 11 bases between them. The CDR3 is 13 amino acids. The full variable domain, with the rest looked up from reference TRBV7-3 and TRBJ1-1, is GAGVSQTPSNKVTEKGKYVELRCDPISGHTALYWYRQSLGQGPEFLIYFQGTGAADDSGLPNDRFFAVRPEGSVSTLKIQRTERGDSAVYLCASSPAGGTEAFFGQGTRLTVV.

This clone appeared a single time. The V call is TRBV18, the J call TRBJ2-7; 7 positions match TRBD2. CDR3 length equals 15 residues. Germline V lookup: CDR1 KGHSH, CDR2 LQKENI. V shed 6 bases, J shed 1 base, and the junction held 9 bases outside the gene matches. This CDR3 reads CASSRDERGSYEQYF. The CDR3 DNA is TGTGCCAGCTCCCGCGATGAGCGGGGATCCTACGAGCAGTACTTC.

V and J are TRBV13 and TRBJ2-3, with a possible D match to TRBD2 (5 bases). CDR1 is PRHDT, CDR2 FYEKMQ, per germline (reference sequence). The CDR3 runs 12 residues. Between the trimmed V and J ends, which lost 5 bases and 5 bases, there was a span of 8 bases. DNA of the CDR3: TGTGCCAGCAGCCGTCGGGGAGATACGCAGTATTTT. Its protein is CASSRRGDTQYF.

The rearrangement links TRBV23-1 to TRBJ2-1; weak D call: TRBD1 (6 bases). TRBV23-1 is labeled an ORF, and its function is uncertain. V lost 7 bases and J 0 bases, leaving 16 bases between the germline ends. The CDR3 sequence is 16 residues long. CDR3 protein: CASNATPRGSYNEQFF. CDR3 sequence (DNA): TGCGCCAGCAACGCCACTCCCAGGGGCTCCTACAATGAGCAGTTCTTC.

This CDR3 is CASSSTQTSYEQFF. The CDR3 nucleotides read TGTGCCAGCAGCTCGACTCAGACTAGCTATGAGCAGTTCTTC. The V call is TRBV7-2, the J call TRBJ2-1, with TRBD2 matching 7 bases. Germline assignment: CDR1 SGHTA and CDR2 FQGNSA. CDR3 size: 14 residues. J was trimmed by 8 bases and V by 4 bases; bases with no gene match: 8.

The genes are TRBV6-2 or TRBV6-3 and TRBJ2-2; D gene ambiguous. The CDR3 has 14 residues. From germline, CDR1 is MNHEY and CDR2 SVGEGT. V was pared by 6 bases and J by 4 bases, with 12 bases between. CDR3 residues: CASSRRSGTGELFF. CDR3 coding DNA: TGTGCCAGCAGCCGAAGGTCGGGCACCGGGGAGCTGTTTTTT.

Only a few counts were recorded for this clone. The chain employs TRBV13 and TRBJ2-7; D is perhaps TRBD1 (5 bases). The CDR3 runs to 12 residues. The germline CDR1 and CDR2 sequences are PRHDT and FYEKMQ (reference sequence). Trimming took 4 bases from V and 2 from J, leaving 6 bases between them. CDR3 residues: CASSWGPYEQYF. In DNA form, the CDR3 reads TGTGCCAGCAGCTGGGGCCCCTACGAGCAGTACTTC.

V and J are TRBV7-2 and TRBJ2-3; 9 positions agree with TRBD2. CDR1 and CDR2 from the germline V gene are SGHTA and FQGNSA. The CDR3 has 15 amino acids. The V segment lost 7 bases and the J segment 2 bases; nucleotides outside the gene matches: 7. This CDR3 is CASKKASGDTDTQYF. The DNA of the CDR3 is TGTGCCAGCAAGAAGGCTAGCGGGGACACAGATACGCAGTATTTT.

The chain uses TRBV20-1 and TRBJ2-7; D unresolved. The V gene lost 4 bases and the J gene lost 2 bases, with 6 bases spanning the gap. Germline V lookup: CDR1 DFQATT, CDR2 SNEGSKA (reference sequence). This CDR3 comprises 11 residues. The CDR3 DNA reads TGCAGTGCTATAAGCGCCTACGAGCAGTACTTC. This sequence encodes CSAISAYEQYF.

The chain uses TRBV5-4 and TRBJ2-7; TRBD2 matches at 11 bases. The V segment lost 4 bases and the J segment 4 bases; nucleotides outside the gene matches: 4. CDR3 length: 14 residues. CDR1 SGHNT and CDR2 YYREEE come from the germline V gene (reference sequence). CDR3 bases: TGTGCCAGCAGCAAGGGACTAGCGGTGTACGAGCAGTACTTC. Translating gives CASSKGLAVYEQYF.

The chain has TRBV2 and TRBJ1-3; TRBD1 matches 10 bases. The germline V gene encodes CDR1 SNHLY and CDR2 FYNNEI. The CDR3 runs 15 residues. Trimming cost V 6 bases and J 8 bases; bases outside gene matches: 10. This CDR3 reads CASSALGQGGYTIYF. The DNA for the CDR3 is TGTGCCAGCAGCGCGCTAGGACAGGGGGGTTACACCATATATTTT.

The V call is TRBV6-4, the J call TRBJ2-2, with D possibly being TRBD1 (5 bases). The CDR3 is 15 residues long. Germline V gives CDR1 MRHNA, CDR2 SNTAGT. The V end lost 3 bases, the J end lost 7 bases, and 15 bases lay between the germline ends. This CDR3 reads CASSEGAGFVGELFF. The CDR3 nucleotides are TGTGCCAGCAGTGAAGGGGCAGGGTTCGTCGGGGAGCTGTTTTTT.

The CDR3 protein is CASSLDSGGADEQFF. DNA of the CDR3: TGTGCCAGCAGCTTAGATAGCGGGGGGGCCGATGAGCAGTTCTTC. The rearrangement uses TRBV7-2 and TRBJ2-1; 11 nucleotides match TRBD2. With 1 base clipped from V and 8 bases from J, the junction kept 4 bases outside the gene matches. This CDR3 is 15 amino acids long. Germline CDR1 and CDR2: SGHTA and FQGNSA.

The rearrangement links TRBV4-3 to TRBJ2-1; weak D call: TRBD2 (6 bases). This CDR3 has 11 residues. The germline V gene encodes CDR1 LGHNA and CDR2 YSLEER. Trimming removed 5 bases at V and 14 bases at J, with 13 bases between. The CDR3 DNA reads TGCGCCAGCAGCTTTGGGACTGCGAAGTTCTTC. This encodes CASSFGTAKFF.

This clone is a singleton in its sample. The rearrangement joins TRBV20-1 to TRBJ1-1, with TRBD1 matching over 7 bases. This CDR3 region has 14 residues. Germline V CDR1 and CDR2: DFQATT, SNEGSKA (reference sequence). Trimming at V came to 3 bases and at J to 10 bases, leaving 14 bases not matched to a gene. The CDR3: CSASGRGRQGGAFF. The CDR3 DNA sequence: TGCAGTGCTAGTGGCCGGGGAAGGCAGGGGGGAGCTTTCTTT.

The chain carries TRBV7-9 and TRBJ2-3, with 8 bases aligning to TRBD1. Germline values: CDR1 SEHNR, CDR2 FQNEAQ (reference sequence). V shed 3 bases, J shed 4 bases, and the junction held 6 bases outside the gene matches. The CDR3 extends over 15 amino acids. The CDR3 sequence is CASSLVQGVSDTQYF. The CDR3 DNA is TGTGCCAGCAGCTTGGTACAGGGGGTATCAGATACGCAGTATTTT.

This clone came up a few times. The J gene is TRBJ2-1, the V gene TRBV2, with 10 positions matching TRBD2. CDR1 and CDR2 (germline): SNHLY, FYNNEI. V shed 6 bases and J 4 bases; nucleotides not matched to a gene: 3. The CDR3 runs 14 residues. The CDR3 loop reads CASRPLAGYNEQFF. CDR3 sequence (DNA): TGTGCCAGCAGGCCACTAGCGGGGTACAATGAGCAGTTCTTC.

The V gene is TRBV21-1, the J gene TRBJ2-3; the table's D call, TRBD2, has no DNA check behind it. TRBV21-1 is labeled a pseudogene. This CDR3 is built from 17 residues. Here the CDR3 reads CASSKAAGGPRTDTQYF. DNA for the CDR3: TGTGCCAGCAGCAAAGCGGCGGGAGGGCCACGGACAGATACGCAGTATTTT.

For the CDR3, the DNA is TGTGCCAGCAGCCGACTTGGGACAGGGGGTTACGAGCAGTACTTC. This sequence encodes CASSRLGTGGYEQYF. The genes are TRBV5-5 and TRBJ2-7, with 11 positions matching TRBD1. CDR1 is SGHKS, CDR2 YYEKEE, per germline (reference sequence). V shed 4 bases and J 4 bases; nucleotides not matched to a gene: 7. This CDR3 is built from 15 residues.

This clone has just a few counts. The rearrangement joins TRBV19 to TRBJ2-7; 9 positions match TRBD1. After removal of 4 bases from V and 7 bases from J, the junction contained 11 bases not matched to a gene. The CDR3 covers 15 residues. Germline V CDR1 and CDR2: LNHDA, SQIVND (reference sequence). CDR3 sequence (DNA): TGTGCCAGTAGTAGCGGGACAGGGTATCTACGGGAGCAGTACTTC. This sequence encodes CASSSGTGYLREQYF.